This T cell receptor (beta chain) was identified during a study of beta chain features in type 1 diabetes. Points from the study as a whole: Across all four CD4+ subsets, people with type 1 diabetes showed modestly shorter TCRB CDR3s.

Germline-derived CDR1 and CDR2 are SGHNT and YYREEE (reference sequence). V lost 0 bases, J lost 7 bases, and 16 bases lay in between. The CDR3 is 15 residues long. A single heparinised draw of about 100 mL on average was taken per donor. About this clone: What it binds is unknown.

What was sequenced were expressed TCRB transcripts, since all of the isolated RNA had been reverse transcribed. The assay was immunoSEQ multiplex PCR, and TCRdb's table has in-frame clones only and misses some. This table holds about 23,000 clones, approximately 69% found once. The V call is TRBV5-4, the J call TRBJ2-5; tentative D call: TRBD1 (6 bases). Input material: Tregs from blood. This TCR came from a man between 18 and 35 years old with type 1 diabetes. CDR3 bases: TGTGCCAGCAGCTTGGGGGGGCCGTTGGTCGGGACCCAGTACTTC. Translation: CASSLGGPLVGTQYF.